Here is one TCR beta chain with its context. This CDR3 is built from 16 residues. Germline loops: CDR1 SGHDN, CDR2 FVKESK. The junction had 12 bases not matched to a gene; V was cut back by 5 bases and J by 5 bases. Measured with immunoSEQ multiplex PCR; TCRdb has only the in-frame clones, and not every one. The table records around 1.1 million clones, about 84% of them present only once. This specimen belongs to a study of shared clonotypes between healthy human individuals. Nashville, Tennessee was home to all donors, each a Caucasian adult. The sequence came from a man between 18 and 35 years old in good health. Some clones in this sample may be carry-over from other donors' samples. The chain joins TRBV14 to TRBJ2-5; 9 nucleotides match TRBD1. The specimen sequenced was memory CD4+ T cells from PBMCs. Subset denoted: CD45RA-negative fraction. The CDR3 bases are TGTGCCAGCAGCTCGGCGGACAGGGGAGATCGGGAGACCCAGTACTTC. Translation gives CASSSADRGDRETQYF. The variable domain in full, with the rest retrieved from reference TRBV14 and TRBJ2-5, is EAGVTQFPSHSVIEKGQTVTLRCDPISGHDNLYWYRRVMGKEIKFLLHFVKESKQDESGMPNNRFLAERTGGTYSTLKVQPAELEDSGVYFCASSSADRGDRETQYFGPGTRLLVL.